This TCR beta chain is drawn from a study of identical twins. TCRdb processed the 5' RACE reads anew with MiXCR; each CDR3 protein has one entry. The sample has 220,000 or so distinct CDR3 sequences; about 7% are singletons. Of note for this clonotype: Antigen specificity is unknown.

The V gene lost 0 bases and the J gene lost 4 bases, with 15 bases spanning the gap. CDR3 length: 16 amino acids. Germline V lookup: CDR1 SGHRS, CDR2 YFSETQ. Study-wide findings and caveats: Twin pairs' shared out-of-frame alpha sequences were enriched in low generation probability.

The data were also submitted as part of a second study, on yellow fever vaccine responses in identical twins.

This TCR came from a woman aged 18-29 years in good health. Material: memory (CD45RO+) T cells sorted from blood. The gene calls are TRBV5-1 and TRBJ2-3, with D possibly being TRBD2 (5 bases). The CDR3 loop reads CASSLAVAGVSDTQYF. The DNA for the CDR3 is TGCGCCAGCAGCTTGGCCGTGGCGGGTGTATCAGATACGCAGTATTTT.